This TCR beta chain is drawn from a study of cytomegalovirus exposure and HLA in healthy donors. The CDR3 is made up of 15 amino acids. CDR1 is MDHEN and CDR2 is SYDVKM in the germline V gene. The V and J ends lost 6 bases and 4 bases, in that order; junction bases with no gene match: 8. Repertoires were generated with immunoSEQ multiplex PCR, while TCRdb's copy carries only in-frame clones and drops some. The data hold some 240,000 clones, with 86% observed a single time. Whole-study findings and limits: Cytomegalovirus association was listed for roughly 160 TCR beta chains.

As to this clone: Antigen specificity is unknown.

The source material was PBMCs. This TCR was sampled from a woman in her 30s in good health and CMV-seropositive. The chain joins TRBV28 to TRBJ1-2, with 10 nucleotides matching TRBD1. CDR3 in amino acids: CASRAGTGAPYGYTF. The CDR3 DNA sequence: TGTGCCAGCAGGGCTGGGACAGGGGCTCCCTATGGCTACACCTTC.